This T cell receptor (beta chain) is drawn from a study of T-cell memory formation after mild COVID-19 (dated by TCRdb to about 2021). In terms of the full investigation: TCR sequence clusters from the two donors were largely donor specific. In two donors, T-cell clones that expanded and contracted after mild COVID-19 were followed by sequencing TCRalpha and TCRbeta repertoires longitudinally. Two young, previously healthy adult volunteers, one female and one male, were included in the cohort. The paper's findings and limits, for the study overall: The study covered only two mild cases, and larger cohorts including severe cases with pre-infection samples were considered necessary. Clones that contracted from day 15 to 85 showed balanced CD4/CD8 phenotypes, whereas a second wave of clones that expanded from day 15 to 37 leaned towards CD4+. Whether the second-wave clones peaking on day 37 were SARS-CoV-2 specific was not confirmed. The detection of some responding clones in pre-infection memory suggests that pre-existing cross-reactive memory T cells joined the SARS-CoV-2 response. Contracting CD4+ clones appeared mostly in the CM and EM memory subsets, whereas CD8+ clones were enriched in EMRA.

PBMCs were isolated by Ficoll-Paque density gradient centrifugation. This clonotype is a singleton in its sample. This clone's antigen is unknown. Base qualities are not provided; no much larger clone lies one nucleotide away. The CDR3 spans 13 residues, from the cysteine through the phenylalanine. This entry keeps only the CDR3 DNA: 39 bases, framed from base 1. The germline V gene encodes CDR1 LGHDT and CDR2 YNNKEL (reference sequence). Germline trimming: 3 bases from V, 13 bases from J; junction bases outside gene matches: 7. Sequencing instrument: Illumina NovaSeq 6000. TCRalpha and TCRbeta cDNA libraries were constructed by 5'RACE with constant-segment primers, with sample barcodes and unique molecular identifiers being introduced. Trizol reagent was used to extract RNA from every sample. Library amplification was performed in two PCR steps, and a second sample barcode and Illumina TruSeq adapters were introduced in the second step. The libraries were sequenced on an Illumina NovaSeq using 2 x 150 bp paired-end reads. Per the source publication's procedure: Demultiplexing of reads and collapsing into UMI-guided consensus sequences were performed with migec v1.2.7. Using mixcr v2.1.11, UMI consensuses were aligned to TRA and TRB V and J templates and then assembled into clonotypes. Clonotypes were classified as expanded or contracted when called significant by both edgeR and NoisET, with noise models trained on biological replicates. For edgeR calls, the cutoffs were a false discovery rate-adjusted p below 0.01 and a log2 fold-change threshold of 1. As an exploratory analysis of dynamics, max-normalized trajectories of the 1000 most abundant clonotypes were examined with PCA combined with hierarchical clustering. Separately sequenced CD4+ and CD8+ repertoires were used to assign the CD4 or CD8 phenotype of responding clones. In TCRdb, the public reads were trimmed at Q25 with fastp and aligned with MiXCR, with productive beta chains retained. Each entry merges the rows of one CDR3 protein and shows their most common DNA and genes. TCRdb's processing, not the authors', yielded these V and J calls. The sample table contains approximately 350,000 distinct CDR3 sequences; only one count was recorded for under 30% of them. 13% of the sample goes to the ten largest clones.

The sequenced sample consisted of PBMCs or a T cell subset sorted from them (not recorded which). This receptor chain uses TRBV3-1 and TRBJ2-7; 12 nucleotides in the junction match TRBD2. This TCR came from an adult woman who had mild COVID-19 (a few samples of this study predate the infection). The sample titles of this study are shuffled in the database, so cell type and time point are left out; the donor was told from shared clones. The DNA sequence follows: TGTGCCAGCAGCCAGGTGACTAGCGGGGGAGCTTACTTC. It translates as CASSQVTSGGAYF.